A selection of T cell receptor beta chains follows, all from one sample in a study of control samples from healthy donors and cancer patients. TCRdb's table, derived via immunoSEQ multiplex PCR, lists solely in-frame clones and lacks some. The repertoire consists of around 130,000 clones, with under 95% occurring once and the leading ten covering around 1.6%. The sequenced material came from PBMCs. The receptors shown here come from a man aged 45 to 65 with head and neck cancer. Each CDR3 is given with its conserved first and last residue. The order of the fields is clone size, J gene, V gene, D gene, CDR3 DNA, CDR3 protein. A D gene is named only where the DNA matches it firmly. Size values are once, few and many counts, or a class for expanded clones, and some rows have none.

.	TRBJ2-3	TRBV2	.	TGTGCCAGCGGTTACATCGGGGATACGCAGTATTTT	CASGYIGDTQYF
.	TRBJ1-4	TRBV5-1	TRBD1	TGCGCCAGCAGCCTAGCCGGGACAGCTAATGAAAAACTGTTTTTT	CASSLAGTANEKLFF
.	TRBJ2-7	TRBV5-1	TRBD1	TGCGCCAGCAGCTTACAGGGGTTCGGCTACGAGCAGTACTTC	CASSLQGFGYEQYF
.	TRBJ1-1	TRBV5-5	.	TGTGCCAGCAGCTTGATTCGGAAGGGAGGTACTGAAGCTTTCTTT	CASSLIRKGGTEAFF
.	TRBJ2-7	TRBV6-1	.	TGTGCCAGCAGTGAAGGAGGGCTAGGTCTTTACCACTACGAGCAGTACTTC	CASSEGGLGLYHYEQYF
few	TRBJ1-1	TRBV19	.	TGTGCCAGTAGTGGAGGGATGGGGGACACTGAAGCTTTCTTT	CASSGGMGDTEAFF
once	TRBJ2-7	TRBV13	.	TGTGCCAGCAGCCCCTCCCTCTCCTACGAGCAGTACTTC	CASSPSLSYEQYF
.	TRBJ2-3	TRBV6-5	.	TGTGCCAGCAGTTATCTAGATAGCACAGATACGCAGTATTTT	CASSYLDSTDTQYF
.	TRBJ2-6	TRBV7-2	.	TGTGCCAGCAGCTCGACGAGATACTCTGGGGCCAACGTCCTGACTTTC	CASSSTRYSGANVLTF
few	TRBJ2-7	TRBV5-1	.	TGCGCCAGCAGCGAAGCCCCCGGGGGGCAGGGTGAGCAGTACTTC	CASSEAPGGQGEQYF
.	TRBJ1-2	TRBV4-1	.	TGCGCCAGCAGCCGGTCAGAGGGGGATGGCTACACCTTC	CASSRSEGDGYTF
once	TRBJ2-1	TRBV6-1	.	TGTGCCAGCAGTGAAGAATTTTACGATGAGCAGTTCTTC	CASSEEFYDEQFF
.	TRBJ2-7	TRBV11-2	TRBD1	TGTGCCAGCACGGGGACAGGGACCCCGCGAGAAGAGCAGTACTTC	CASTGTGTPREEQYF
once	TRBJ2-7	TRBV6-5	TRBD1	TGTGCCAGCAGTAGCCGGACAGGGGTTGACGAGCAGTACTTC	CASSSRTGVDEQYF
.	TRBJ2-2	TRBV4-3	.	TGCGCCAGCAGCCGCGCAGGGGGGGGAACCGGGGAGCTGTTTTTT	CASSRAGGGTGELFF
few	TRBJ2-7	TRBV14	.	TGTGCCAGCAGCCAACCCGGCAACCACCCCACCCGCGAGCAGTACTTC	CASSQPGNHPTREQYF
.	TRBJ1-1	TRBV6-5	.	TGTGCCAGCAGTCGACTTTATGAAGCTTTCTTT	CASSRLYEAFF
.	TRBJ1-6	TRBV5-1	TRBD1	TGCGCCAGCAGCTTGGAAATGTCCGGGACAGGGGGATCACCCCTCCACTTT	CASSLEMSGTGGSPLHF
.	TRBJ2-7	TRBV5-1	TRBD1	TGCGCCAGCAGCCTTGGACAGGGGGCCTACGAGCAGTACTTC	CASSLGQGAYEQYF
.	TRBJ1-1	TRBV4-1	.	TGCGCCAGCAGCCAAGTTAACCTGGTGGAGTACACTGAAGCTTTCTTT	CASSQVNLVEYTEAFF
.	TRBJ2-1	TRBV7-8	TRBD2	TGTGCCAGCACCCCGGGGCCGACTAGCTCCAATGAGCAGTTCTTC	CASTPGPTSSNEQFF
.	TRBJ2-2	TRBV7-2	.	TGTGCCAGCAGCATCCTGAATTATGCCGGGGAGCTGTTTTTT	CASSILNYAGELFF
once	TRBJ2-5	TRBV5-4	.	TGTGCCAGCAGCTTGGGGCTGGGTGGGGGGATCCAGTACTTC	CASSLGLGGGIQYF